The present entry profiles one T cell receptor (beta chain) with its context. Its antigen is as yet unknown. The sample belongs to a study of OX40 agonist ivuxolimab in advanced cancers. Overall study context: People who had prior anti-PD-1, anti-PD-L1 or anti-CTLA-4 therapy could take part, and about 37% had some. Three patients showed partial responses: one hepatocellular carcinoma and two cutaneous melanoma cases.

Sequencing used immunoSEQ multiplex PCR; TCRdb keeps in-frame clones, though not all of them. The repertoire holds about 79,000 clones, 86% seen once, with about 0.89% in the top ten. Regarding the study as a whole: In CD8+ T cells, expanded clones were on average more numerous than in CD4+.

The origin of this receptor is an adult with an advanced solid tumor such as melanoma, head and neck, liver or kidney cancer. Material: CD4+ or CD8+ T cells sorted from blood, obtained in a trial of the OX40 agonist ivuxolimab.

The CDR3 region is CASSSRDYTGELFF. CDR3 coding DNA: TGTGCCAGCAGCTCCCGGGACTACACCGGGGAGCTGTTTTTT. This sequence joins TRBV21-1 and TRBJ2-2; no DNA check was done on the table's D call, TRBD2. TRBV21-1 is shown as a pseudogene. There are 14 residues in the CDR3.